This is a list of T cell receptor beta chains from one sample in a study of blood T cell repertoires in COVID-19. Sequencing used immunoSEQ multiplex PCR; TCRdb keeps in-frame clones, though not all of them. The sample contains approximately 12,000 clones, over 75% of which appear only once. Sequencing was carried out using peripheral blood. Receptors originate from a human donor in a cohort sampled during active COVID-19. CDR3s include the opening cysteine and the closing phenylalanine or tryptophan. The D gene is left open where the match is weak. Only part of the rows carry a size: once, few, many, or a class if the clone is expanded.

J,size,V,D,CDR3,DNA
TRBJ2-5,-,TRBV14,TRBD2,CASSQVRGKFRETQYF,TGTGCCAGCAGCCAAGTGCGGGGGAAATTCAGGGAGACCCAGTACTTC
TRBJ2-1,-,TRBV4-2,TRBD2,CASSPSRGGAYNEQFF,TGTGCCAGCAGCCCCTCTCGGGGGGGGGCCTACAATGAGCAGTTCTTC
TRBJ2-1,-,TRBV5-4,TRBD2,CASSLGGSGSIYNEQFF,TGTGCCAGCAGCTTGGGCGGAAGCGGGAGCATATACAATGAGCAGTTCTTC
TRBJ2-1,-,TRBV10-3,-,CAISDTGSYNEQFF,TGTGCCATCAGTGACACGGGGTCGTACAATGAGCAGTTCTTC
TRBJ1-2,-,TRBV6-1,-,CASSEVLWTVEGYTF,TGTGCCAGCAGTGAAGTTTTGTGGACAGTTGAGGGCTACACCTTC
TRBJ2-3,-,TRBV19,-,CASRAPGTDTQYF,TGTGCGAGCAGGGCCCCTGGCACAGATACGCAGTATTTT
TRBJ1-5,once,TRBV27,TRBD1,CASSLNRGEPQHF,TGTGCCAGCAGCCTCAACAGGGGAGAGCCCCAGCATTTT
TRBJ2-1,-,TRBV5-1,-,CASSSTGGVKPSSYNEQFF,TGCGCCAGCAGCTCAACCGGCGGGGTTAAACCTAGCTCCTACAATGAGCAGTTCTTC
TRBJ1-4,-,TRBV7-9,TRBD1,CASSAQGAREKLFF,TGTGCCAGCAGCGCACAGGGGGCGCGTGAAAAACTGTTTTTT
TRBJ2-1,-,TRBV6-4,TRBD2,CASKTGHGRNNEQFF,TGTGCCAGCAAGACGGGCCACGGGAGGAACAATGAGCAGTTCTTC
TRBJ2-1,once,TRBV9,TRBD2,CASSVYAGGHNEQFF,TGTGCCAGCAGCGTATACGCGGGGGGGCACAATGAGCAGTTCTTC
TRBJ2-2,-,TRBV7-7,-,CASKAQGGTGELFF,TGTGCTAGCAAGGCCCAGGGGGGAACCGGGGAGCTGTTTTTT
TRBJ1-2,-,TRBV9,-,CASSVAGTTNYGYTF,TGTGCCAGCAGCGTCGCCGGGACAACGAACTATGGCTACACCTTC
TRBJ2-4,-,TRBV6-1,TRBD2,CASSEASGGAKNIQYF,TGTGCCAGCAGTGAAGCTAGCGGGGGGGCCAAAAACATTCAGTACTTC
TRBJ1-1,-,TRBV18,-,CASSPLSGLGNTEAFF,TGTGCCAGCTCACCACTTTCTGGACTCGGGAACACTGAAGCTTTCTTT
TRBJ2-3,-,TRBV5-6,TRBD1,CASSPGQTGTQYF,TGTGCCAGCAGCCCGGGACAGACTGGTACGCAGTATTTT
TRBJ2-5,-,TRBV6-6,TRBD2,CASSYASGGVQETQYF,TGTGCCAGCAGTTACGCTAGCGGGGGGGTCCAAGAGACCCAGTACTTC
TRBJ2-1,once,TRBV6-5,-,CASSPTRNEQFF,TGTGCCAGCAGTCCCACTCGGAATGAGCAGTTCTTC
TRBJ2-2,-,TRBV4-2,-,CASSQDLLGGTGELFF,TGTGCCAGCAGCCAAGATTTGTTGGGAGGTACCGGGGAGCTGTTTTTT
TRBJ2-3,-,TRBV10-3,-,CAISESNPGYTDTQYF,TGTGCCATCAGTGAGTCTAACCCGGGGTACACAGATACGCAGTATTTT
TRBJ1-1,few,TRBV11-1,TRBD1,CASSLGSGQGTEAFF,TGTGCCAGCAGCTTAGGGAGCGGACAGGGCACTGAAGCTTTCTTT
TRBJ2-5,-,TRBV3-1/TRBV3-2,-,CASSQGRGSGETQYF,TGTGCCAGCAGCCAAGGGAGGGGTTCGGGAGAGACCCAGTACTTC
TRBJ2-3,-,TRBV5-5,-,CASSSRNTGIADTQYF,TGTGCCAGCAGCTCAAGGAATACAGGGATTGCAGATACGCAGTATTTT
TRBJ1-1,-,TRBV4-1,TRBD1,CASSHNRGNTEAFF,TGCGCCAGCAGCCATAACAGGGGGAACACTGAAGCTTTCTTT
TRBJ2-7,once,TRBV11-2,-,CASSLSSRARQYF,TGTGCCAGCAGCTTAAGCTCGCGGGCTCGGCAGTACTTC
TRBJ1-1,-,TRBV18,TRBD1,CASSSRNAGTGITEAFF,TGTGCCAGCTCATCACGGAACGCCGGGACAGGGATCACTGAAGCTTTCTTT
TRBJ2-7,-,TRBV3-1/TRBV3-2,TRBD1,CASSQGTGGRYEQYF,TGTGCCAGCAGCCAAGGGACAGGGGGTAGGTACGAGCAGTACTTC
TRBJ1-2,-,TRBV7-6,-,CASSLERSPGAGYTF,TGTGCCAGCAGCTTAGAGAGATCCCCAGGGGCCGGCTACACCTTC
TRBJ2-5,-,TRBV28,-,CASSERETQYF,TGTGCCAGCAGCGAGCGGGAGACCCAGTACTTC
TRBJ2-3,-,TRBV7-3,-,CASSPGHQSDTQYF,TGTGCCAGCAGCCCGGGACACCAGTCGGATACGCAGTATTTT
TRBJ2-5,-,TRBV11-2,TRBD1,CASSLDVFRGMETQYF,TGTGCCAGCAGCTTAGACGTGTTCAGGGGGATGGAGACCCAGTACTTC
TRBJ2-5,-,TRBV27,TRBD2,CASSLKRGAQTQYF,TGTGCCAGCAGTTTAAAGCGGGGGGCACAGACCCAGTACTTC
TRBJ2-5,-,TRBV7-9,-,CASSLQGETQYF,TGTGCCAGCAGCTTACAGGGAGAGACCCAGTACTTC
TRBJ2-5,-,TRBV10-3,TRBD1,CAISQPGTVETQYF,TGTGCCATCAGCCAACCAGGGACAGTAGAGACCCAGTACTTC
TRBJ2-5,-,TRBV11-2,-,CASSPQLDPRGETQYF,TGTGCCAGCAGCCCCCAATTAGACCCAAGGGGGGAGACCCAGTACTTC
TRBJ1-2,-,TRBV6-5,-,CASSTREVPYGYTF,TGTGCCAGCAGTACCAGGGAGGTTCCCTATGGCTACACCTTC
TRBJ1-6,-,TRBV5-4,-,CASSLAVAATAPLHF,TGTGCCAGCAGCTTGGCCGTGGCAGCGACTGCACCCCTCCACTTT
TRBJ1-6,-,TRBV7-9,TRBD1,CASSLRGQGYSPLHF,TGTGCCAGCAGCTTAAGAGGACAGGGCTATTCACCCCTCCACTTT
TRBJ1-6,few,TRBV5-4,-,CASSSGNFNSPLHF,TGTGCCAGCAGCTCCGGGAACTTTAATTCACCCCTCCACTTT
TRBJ1-2,-,TRBV6-5,-,CASSLQGSTGYTF,TGTGCCAGCAGCCTACAGGGCAGCACAGGCTACACCTTC
TRBJ1-2,-,TRBV6-5,TRBD1,CASSQGVGHGYGYTF,TGTGCCAGCAGCCAGGGGGTCGGCCACGGGTATGGCTACACCTTC
TRBJ2-5,-,TRBV6-5,TRBD1,CASTRDRQETQYF,TGTGCCAGCACTAGGGACAGACAAGAGACCCAGTACTTC
TRBJ1-6,few,TRBV2,-,CASVRGATENSPLHF,TGTGCCAGCGTACGGGGGGCCACTGAAAATTCACCCCTCCACTTT
TRBJ2-1,once,TRBV24-1,TRBD1,CATSATGQGGYNEQFF,TGTGCCACCAGCGCTACTGGACAGGGGGGCTACAATGAGCAGTTCTTC
TRBJ2-3,-,TRBV28,TRBD2,CASSRAGGSTDTQYF,TGTGCCAGCAGTCGAGCGGGGGGTAGCACAGATACGCAGTATTTT
TRBJ1-1,-,TRBV18,-,CASSQGMNTEAFF,TGTGCCAGCTCACAGGGGATGAACACTGAAGCTTTCTTT
TRBJ2-1,-,TRBV4-1,-,CASSQETGLSSYNEQFF,TGCGCCAGCAGCCAAGAAACAGGTTTGAGTTCCTACAATGAGCAGTTCTTC